The 22 T cell receptor beta chains presented below share a single source sample, sequenced in a study of CD8+ T cells in alopecia areata. Sorting of pooled cutaneous lymph node cells used CD4, CD8alpha, NKG2D, NKG2ACE and other markers. The sequencing template was cDNA reverse transcribed from extracted RNA. The table came from immunoSEQ multiplex PCR; TCRdb's copy has only in-frame clones and leaves some out. Sampling found roughly 260,000 clones, none seen once. The specimen sequenced was CD4+ T cells sorted from a lymph node. The source is a C3H/HeJ mouse with alopecia areata. This mouse strain has H2-k as its MHC haplotype.

This clone was counted only a few times. Gene names are the mouse ones. The CDR3 goes on 4 residues after the read ends, and that part is filled in from the germline J gene. The gene calls are TRBV13-2 and TRBJ1-1; D perhaps matches TRBD1 (5 bases). Looked up from germline, CDR1 is NNHNN and CDR2 is SYGAGS (reference sequence). CDR3 length: 12 residues. CDR3: CASGDWGVEVFF. The part of the CDR3 DNA that was read is TGTGCCAGCGGGGACTGGGGGGTA.

This clone has only a few counts. Gene names are mouse gene names. The DNA ends 4 residues before the CDR3 does, and the rest of the CDR3 is filled in from the germline J gene. This chain joins TRBV31 and TRBJ1-2; D possibly corresponds to TRBD1 (5 bases). This CDR3 comprises 12 residues. V was pared by 8 bases and J by 4 bases, with 14 bases between. Germline CDR1 reads GKSSPN; CDR2 reads SITVG. The CDR3 here is CARGQGGSDYTF. Partial CDR3 DNA: TGTGCCCGCGGGCAGGGCGGCTCC.

With regard to this clone: The genes are named according to mouse. The read halts 4 residues ahead of the CDR3 end, with the missing end drawn from the germline J gene. The gene calls are TRBV13-3 and TRBJ2-4; D perhaps matches TRBD1 (6 bases). The germline V gene encodes CDR1 NNHDY and CDR2 SYVADS. V was pared by 4 bases and J by 3 bases, with 12 bases between. There are 14 residues in the CDR3. CDR3 bases read: TGTGCCAGCAGTCAGCAGGGGAGGCAAAAC. This translates into CASSQQGRQN. The entire CDR3 reads CASSQQGRQNTLYF. Full variable domain (rest looked up from reference TRBV13-3 and TRBJ2-4): EAAVTQSPRSKVAVTGGKVTLSCHQTNNHDYMYWYRQDTGHGLRLIHYSYVADSTEKGDIPDGYKASRPSQENFSLILELASLSQTAVYFCASSQQGRQNTLYFGAGTRLSVL.

This clone has only a few counts. Gene names refer to mouse genes. The read is 4 residues too short to cover the CDR3 end, so that end is filled in from the germline J gene. The rearrangement joins TRBV13-1 to TRBJ2-1, with 9 nucleotides matching TRBD2. The germline V gene has CDR1 NSHNY and CDR2 SYGAGN. CDR3 length: 15 amino acids. The junction had 4 bases not matched to a gene; V was cut back by 0 bases and J by 6 bases. The sequenced CDR3 bases are TGTGCCAGCAGTGATGCTTTTGGGGGGGCTGCT. This encodes CASSDAFGGAA. The entire CDR3 protein is CASSDAFGGAAEQFF.

This clone was detected a few times. Gene names are mouse gene names. The read ends 4 residues before the CDR3 terminus; that terminus is restored from the germline J gene. This rearrangement joins TRBV21 to TRBJ1-1; TRBD1 matches at 7 bases. TRBV21 is marked as an open reading frame, function uncertain. The length of the CDR3 is 15 residues. Germline trimming cut 2 bases from V and 0 bases from J; bases unmatched to any gene: 3. CDR3 bases read: TGTGCTAGCAGTCAAAGACAGGGACCAAACACA. This codes for CASSQRQGPNT. The complete CDR3 sequence is CASSQRQGPNTEVFF.

About this clone itself: The gene symbols are mouse symbols. The read ends 4 residues before the CDR3 terminus; that terminus is restored from the germline J gene. The V gene is TRBV13-1, the J gene TRBJ2-7; 11 bases map to TRBD2. Looked up from germline, CDR1 is NSHNY and CDR2 is SYGAGN. Trimming removed 10 bases from V and 3 bases from J; junction bases left unmatched: 6. This CDR3 comprises 13 residues. The DNA read from the CDR3 is TGTGCCGCCGGGACTGGGGGCCTCTAT. This sequence encodes CAAGTGGLY. The complete CDR3 sequence is CAAGTGGLYEQYF.

This clone has more than one count but fewer than ten. Mouse germline and gene names are used. The read gets to within 4 residues of the CDR3 end, and the germline J gene fills in the rest. V gene TRBV17 combines with J gene TRBJ1-1, with 9 bases aligning to TRBD1. CDR3 size: 15 residues. The V gene's germline CDR1 is MNHDT and CDR2 YYDKIL. V shed 8 bases and J 4 bases; nucleotides not matched to a gene: 11. CDR3 region: CASFPNRGLSTEVFF. The CDR3 bases that were read are TGTGCTAGCTTCCCCAACAGGGGGCTGAGCACA.

With respect to this clone: Gene labels here are mouse ones. The CDR3 goes on 4 residues after the read ends, and that part is filled in from the germline J gene. The sample has other DNA sequences that encode this CDR3 too. The chain has TRBV5 and TRBJ1-1; D unclear. Looked up from germline, CDR1 is LGHNA and CDR2 is YNLKQL (reference sequence). Trimming left V 1 base short and J 0 bases short, with 6 bases between. CDR3 length: 14 residues. The sequenced CDR3 bases are TGTGCCAGCAGCCAAGTGGGTGCAAACACA. Its translation is CASSQVGANT. The CDR3, in full, reads CASSQVGANTEVFF.

In its sample, this clone was seen a few times. The germline and genes are mouse ones. The read ends 4 residues before the CDR3 terminus; that terminus is restored from the germline J gene. The chain links TRBV13-1 to TRBJ2-3; D remains ambiguous. Per germline, CDR1 NSHNY and CDR2 SYGAGN. This CDR3 is built from 13 residues. V lost 5 bases and J lost 0, with 7 bases in between. Here the CDR3 reads CASRKTSAETLYF. The CDR3 bases that were read are TGTGCCAGCAGAAAAACTAGTGCAGAA.

This clone occurred a few times. The genes are named according to mouse. The CDR3 goes on 4 residues after the read ends, and that part is filled in from the germline J gene. The chain joins TRBV5 to TRBJ1-2, with TRBD1 as a possible D gene (6 bases). V was trimmed by 0 bases and J by 1 base, leaving 9 bases between them. CDR3 length: 15 residues. CDR1 and CDR2 (germline): LGHNA, YNLKQL (reference sequence). The sequenced CDR3 bases are TGTGCCAGCAGCCAAGATCTGGACAGAAACTCC. This encodes CASSQDLDRNS. The full CDR3 is CASSQDLDRNSDYTF.

Only a few counts were recorded for this clone. These gene names are mouse names. The read ends 4 residues before the CDR3 terminus; that terminus is restored from the germline J gene. The chain combines TRBV13-1 with TRBJ1-2; maybe TRBD1 (6 bases). Trimming pared 2 bases from V and 0 bases from J, leaving 14 bases between. The CDR3 runs 16 residues. CDR1 is NSHNY and CDR2 is SYGAGN in the germline V gene. CDR3 residues: CASSEHRDKSNSDYTF. The covered CDR3 bases are TGTGCCAGCAGTGAGCACCGGGACAAATCAAACTCC.

This clone showed up just a few times. Gene labels here are mouse ones. The read ends 4 residues shy of where the CDR3 ends; the end is completed using the germline J gene. The chain recombines TRBV13-1 with TRBJ2-3, with 10 bases identical to TRBD2. Germline CDR1 NSHNY, CDR2 SYGAGN. With V trimmed by 6 bases and J by 0 bases, 4 bases remained unmatched. The CDR3 covers 15 residues. The DNA read from the CDR3 is TGTGCCAGCAAGGGACTGGGGTCTAGTGCAGAA. Its protein is CASKGLGSSAE. The CDR3 in full is CASKGLGSSAETLYF.

This clone was counted only a few times. Gene names refer to mouse genes. The read ends 4 residues early relative to the CDR3; the germline J gene fills the gap. The rearrangement joins TRBV13-2 to TRBJ1-2, with TRBD1 matching 10 bases. V lost 0 bases to trimming and J lost 3 bases; unmatched junction nucleotides: 5. Germline V gene lookup returns CDR1 NNHNN and CDR2 SYGAGS (reference sequence). The CDR3 contains 16 residues. This CDR3 is CASGDVTGGEDSDYTF. The part of the CDR3 DNA that was read is TGTGCCAGCGGTGATGTGACAGGGGGCGAGGACTCC.

In this sample, this clone turned up a few times. The gene names here belong to mouse. The CDR3 end falls 4 residues outside the read, so it is completed with the germline J gene. The chain couples TRBV13-2 to TRBJ2-3; TRBD1 matches 12 bases. The CDR3 extends over 16 amino acids. From germline, CDR1 is NNHNN and CDR2 SYGAGS (reference sequence). Trimming cost V 2 bases and J 4 bases; bases outside gene matches: 5. The CDR3 region is CASGDPGTGGTETLYF. CDR3 DNA, as far as it was read: TGTGCCAGCGGTGACCCCGGGACAGGGGGCACAGAA.

This clone has only a few counts. Gene names denote mouse genes. The read falls 4 residues short of the CDR3 end, and the missing part is taken from the germline J gene. The chain combines TRBV13-3 with TRBJ2-7; TRBD1 matches 8 bases. Germline CDR1 and CDR2: NNHDY and SYVADS. This CDR3 region has 13 residues. The DNA read from the CDR3 is TGTGCCAGCAGTGATTCGGACAGGGAT. It yields the protein CASSDSDRD. In full, the CDR3 reads CASSDSDRDEQYF.

This clone was seen more than once but under ten times. Here the gene names and germline are mouse. The read ends 4 residues shy of where the CDR3 ends; the end is completed using the germline J gene. The chain is built from TRBV19 and TRBJ2-2, with TRBD2 identical over 8 bases. Germline V lookup: CDR1 FNHDT, CDR2 SITEND (reference sequence). The trim removed 2 bases at V and 6 bases at J, leaving 3 bases unmatched. The CDR3 runs 14 residues. CDR3: CASSMRGGSGQLYF. The DNA read from the CDR3 is TGTGCCAGCAGTATGAGGGGGGGCTCCGGG. Complete variable domain (other parts from reference TRBV19 and TRBJ2-2): GGIITQTPKFLIGQEGQKLTLKCQQNFNHDTMYWYRQDSGKGLRLIYYSITENDLQKGDLSEGYDASREKKSSFSLTVTSAQKNEMAVFLCASSMRGGSGQLYFGEGSKLTVL.

Details on this clone: Each gene name is a mouse one. The read terminates 4 residues ahead of where the CDR3 ends, so the germline J gene completes it. Additional DNA sequences in this sample encode the identical CDR3. This chain links TRBV13-3 with TRBJ2-5; tentative D call: TRBD2 (6 bases). V gave up 2 bases and J gave up 3 bases, with 7 bases separating them. The CDR3 has 13 amino acids. CDR1 is NNHDY and CDR2 is SYVADS in the germline V gene. The CDR3 DNA, read in part, is TGTGCCAGCAGTGACCTGGGGCAAGAC. Its protein product is CASSDLGQD. The CDR3 in full is CASSDLGQDTQYF.

This clone occurred many times. Genes and germline are mouse. The observed sequence ends 4 residues before the CDR3 terminus, with the missing tail filled in from the germline J gene. The sample holds other DNA sequences that translate to the same CDR3. The chain uses TRBV13-1 and TRBJ2-2; 7 bases map to TRBD1. The J segment lost 4 bases and the V segment lost 1 base, leaving 1 base of the junction unmatched. The CDR3 contains 14 residues. Germline V gene data show CDR1 as NSHNY and CDR2 as SYGAGN. This chain's CDR3 is CASSDSGGTGQLYF. Partial CDR3 DNA: TGTGCCAGCAGTGATTCAGGGGGCACCGGG.

This clone came up a few times. The gene names here belong to mouse. Coverage ceases 4 residues before the CDR3 finishes, and the germline J gene fills in the end. J is TRBJ2-5 and V is TRBV31, with D maybe TRBD1 (5 bases). V dropped 2 bases and J dropped 3 bases, with 6 bases sitting between them. Germline V lookup: CDR1 GKSSPN, CDR2 SITVG. There are 12 residues in the CDR3. The CDR3 region is CAWSDSQDTQYF. The sequenced part of the CDR3 DNA is TGTGCCTGGAGTGACAGTCAAGAC.

Details on this clone: Mouse gene names and germline throughout. Incomplete CDR3 DNA: TGTGCCAGCAGTGATGGGACAGCT. It codes for CASSDGTA. The whole CDR3 protein is CASSDGTAEQFF. This rearrangement joins TRBV13-3 to TRBJ2-1, with D possibly being TRBD1 (5 bases). The read comes to an end 4 residues before the CDR3 does, leaving the germline J gene to fill in the end. Germline CDR1 is NNHDY and CDR2 is SYVADS. The CDR3 is made up of 12 amino acids.

This clone was counted a few times. The listed genes are named as in mouse. The read finishes 4 residues shy of the CDR3 end, and the germline J gene is used to complete it. V usage is TRBV13-1 and J usage is TRBJ2-5; 11 nucleotides line up with TRBD2. The V gene's germline CDR1 is NSHNY and CDR2 SYGAGN. V dropped 4 bases and J dropped 1; count of bases not matched to a gene: 2. The CDR3 is made up of 15 amino acids. The DNA read from the CDR3 is TGTGCCAGCAGTCCGGGACTGGGGGACCAAGAC. Translating gives CASSPGLGDQD. The entire CDR3 is CASSPGLGDQDTQYF.

A few counts support this clone. The gene names here belong to mouse. The CDR3 goes on 4 residues after the read ends, and that part is filled in from the germline J gene. The sample carries other DNA sequences with the same CDR3. The chain carries TRBV13-2 and TRBJ2-1; 11 bases fit TRBD1. Germline CDR1 is NNHNN and CDR2 is SYGAGS (reference sequence). After removal of 3 bases from V and 3 bases from J, the junction contained 2 bases not matched to a gene. There are 15 residues in the CDR3. CDR3 DNA, as far as it was read: TGTGCCAGCGGTGGGACAGGGGGCGTCTATGCT. Translation gives CASGGTGGVYA. The whole CDR3 reads CASGGTGGVYAEQFF.